The 18 T cell receptor beta chains presented below share a single source sample, sequenced in a study of response to subunit inactivated influenza vaccine. TCRdb processed the RT-PCR reads anew with MiXCR; each CDR3 protein has one entry. The sample gives around 760,000 distinct CDR3 sequences, 11% to 15% of which show up once; less than 9% is in the top ten. The source was PBMCs from blood, collected 14 to 15 days before vaccination. The receptors derive from a man aged 45-65 years who received an inactivated influenza vaccine.

V and J are TRBV7-9 and TRBJ2-7; D could derive from TRBD1 or TRBD2 (5 bases each). V shed 4 bases and J shed 7 bases, with 23 bases lying between them. The CDR3 loop spans 16 amino acids. CDR1 SEHNR and CDR2 FQNEAQ come from the germline V gene (reference sequence). The CDR3 is CASSSDSIGGTLEQYF. In nucleotides, the CDR3 is TGTGCCAGCAGCTCAGACAGCATTGGTGGGACCTTGGAGCAGTACTTC.

The chain carries TRBV12-3 or TRBV12-4 and TRBJ2-2, with TRBD1 identical over 7 bases. After removal of 5 bases from V and 5 bases from J, the junction contained 5 bases not matched to a gene. The length of the CDR3 is 14 residues. CDR3 protein: CASSQGQQTGELFF. CDR3 bases: TGTGCCAGCAGTCAGGGACAGCAGACCGGGGAGCTGTTTTTT.

J is TRBJ2-2 and V is TRBV20-1, with TRBD2 as a possible D gene (6 bases). From germline, CDR1 is DFQATT and CDR2 SNEGSKA (reference sequence). This CDR3 comprises 14 residues. Deletions cut 5 bases from V and 1 base from J, with 11 bases between. CDR3 sequence reads: CSALAELNTGELFF. The DNA for the CDR3 is TGCAGTGCTTTAGCGGAACTGAACACCGGGGAGCTGTTTTTT.

This clonotype was observed a few times. The V and J genes are TRBV15 and TRBJ2-1, with a weak D call TRBD1 (5 bases). The CDR3 covers 17 residues. In germline, CDR1 is LNHNV, CDR2 YYDKDF (reference sequence). V was pared by 0 bases and J by 7 bases, with 19 bases between. Here the CDR3 reads CATSRDMWGLKRNEQFF. DNA of the CDR3: TGTGCCACCAGCAGAGATATGTGGGGCTTAAAACGGAATGAGCAGTTCTTC.

This clonotype was recorded many times. This sequence joins TRBV7-2 and TRBJ2-7; 7 bases align to TRBD1. The CDR3 runs to 15 residues. Trimming cost V 1 base and J 4 bases; bases outside gene matches: 7. The germline gives CDR1 SGHTA, CDR2 FQGNSA. In nucleotides, the CDR3 is TGTGCCAGCAGCTTAGAAGTTGCAGGGGGATACGAGCAGTACTTC. Translated, it gives CASSLEVAGGYEQYF.

In this sample, this clonotype turned up many times. The J gene is TRBJ1-5, the V gene TRBV24-1, with 9 nucleotides matching TRBD1. Germline V gene sequence: CDR1 KGHDR, CDR2 SFDVKD. Germline trimming cut 10 bases from V and 5 bases from J; bases unmatched to any gene: 8. CDR3 length: 14 residues. As DNA, the CDR3 is TGTGCCACAAGGGGGACAGGGAGGTATCAGCCCCAGCATTTT. This sequence encodes CATRGTGRYQPQHF.

This clonotype was observed a handful of times. The chain has TRBV9 and TRBJ2-7; 12 bases agree with TRBD2. The V gene's germline CDR1 is SGDLS and CDR2 YYNGEE. Trimming at V came to 3 bases and at J to 4 bases, leaving 2 bases not matched to a gene. The CDR3 is made up of 14 amino acids. The CDR3 DNA is TGTGCCAGCAGCGAGGGGACTAGCGGGTACGAGCAGTACTTC. Protein sequence: CASSEGTSGYEQYF.

There are a few counts of this clonotype. The gene calls are TRBV30 and TRBJ1-3; D is unresolved. V lost 0 bases, J lost 0 bases, and 9 bases lay in between. Per germline, CDR1 GTSNPN and CDR2 SVGIG (reference sequence). The CDR3 is 15 residues long. The CDR3 coding sequence is TGTGCCTGGAGTGTAAAGTACTTCTCTGGAAACACCATATATTTT. This translates into CAWSVKYFSGNTIYF.

This clonotype was observed many times. This chain links TRBV28 with TRBJ2-7; D gene unclear. Germline assignment: CDR1 MDHEN and CDR2 SYDVKM. V lost 3 bases and J lost 0, with 9 bases in between. The length of the CDR3 is 14 residues. CDR3 nucleotide sequence: TGTGCCAGCAGTTTTGGGTTCGGCTCCTACGAGCAGTACTTC. This sequence encodes CASSFGFGSYEQYF.

The V gene is TRBV4-2, the J gene TRBJ2-1, with 12 bases fitting TRBD2. Germline assignment: CDR1 LGHNA and CDR2 YNFKEQ. The junction had 7 bases not matched to a gene; V was cut back by 4 bases and J by 6 bases. The CDR3 is 16 amino acids. CDR3 in DNA: TGTGCCAGCAGCCCCTGGACTAGCGGGGACATCAATGAGCAGTTCTTC. Translated, it gives CASSPWTSGDINEQFF.

In its sample, this clonotype was seen many times. CDR3 nucleotides: TGTGCCAGCAGCTTAGAAGGATTCCGCACTGAAGCTTTCTTT. This translates into CASSLEGFRTEAFF. The chain recombines TRBV7-9 with TRBJ1-1, with unresolved D. This CDR3 spans 14 amino acids. Trimming left V 1 base short and J 4 bases short, with 10 bases between. Germline CDR1 reads SEHNR; CDR2 reads FQNEAQ (reference sequence).

This clonotype came up a few times. V gene TRBV6-2 or TRBV6-3 combines with J gene TRBJ2-1, with D uncertain. Trimming took 0 bases from V and 8 from J, leaving 8 bases between them. The CDR3 loop spans 13 amino acids. The germline V gene encodes CDR1 MNHEY and CDR2 SVGEGT. CDR3 in amino acids: CASSYSIPHEQFF. For the CDR3, the DNA is TGTGCCAGCAGTTACTCGATCCCCCATGAGCAGTTCTTC.

The chain has TRBV2 and TRBJ2-2, with D perhaps TRBD2 (6 bases). The CDR3 runs to 15 residues. V lost 4 bases, J lost 0 bases, and 9 bases lay in between. Germline CDR1 and CDR2: SNHLY and FYNNEI. The CDR3 loop is CASSGGDANTGELFF. Written as DNA, the CDR3 is TGTGCCAGCAGTGGGGGGGATGCGAACACCGGGGAGCTGTTTTTT.

This clonotype appeared a few times. The rearrangement links TRBV7-8 to TRBJ1-3; 8 nucleotides match TRBD1. V shed 6 bases, J shed 0 bases, and the junction held 7 bases outside the gene matches. CDR3 size: 16 residues. CDR1 and CDR2 from the germline V gene are SGHVS and FQNEAQ. DNA of the CDR3: TGTGCCAGCAGTAACCCAGGGGGCAGCTCTGGAAACACCATATATTTT. It codes for CASSNPGGSSGNTIYF.

This clonotype came up a few times. This chain joins TRBV20-1 and TRBJ2-3; D not certain. Germline-derived CDR1 and CDR2 are DFQATT and SNEGSKA (reference sequence). The CDR3 spans 14 residues. V gave up 3 bases and J gave up 1 base, with 11 bases separating them. In DNA form, the CDR3 reads TGCAGTGCTAGTGAAGGGTATGGCACAGATACGCAGTATTTT. Protein product: CSASEGYGTDTQYF.

This clonotype was counted between two and nine times. V usage is TRBV20-1 and J usage is TRBJ1-2; D remains ambiguous. The CDR3 is made up of 16 amino acids. Germline loops: CDR1 DFQATT, CDR2 SNEGSKA (reference sequence). The V gene lost 0 bases and the J gene lost 0 bases, with 14 bases spanning the gap. CDR3 region: CSARESQYGPNYGYTF. Written as DNA, the CDR3 is TGCAGTGCTAGAGAAAGTCAGTACGGACCTAACTATGGCTACACCTTC.

This clonotype was counted a few times. The V gene is TRBV10-3, the J gene TRBJ2-1; D uncertain. Germline V gives CDR1 ENHRY, CDR2 SYGVKD. This CDR3 contains 16 residues. V was trimmed by 0 bases and J by 0 bases, leaving 9 bases between them. CDR3 sequence: CAISESQLRSYNEQFF. DNA for the CDR3: TGTGCCATCAGTGAGTCGCAGCTCCGCTCCTACAATGAGCAGTTCTTC.

This clonotype was counted a few times. The J gene is TRBJ2-1, the V gene TRBV7-9; possibly TRBD2 for D (6 bases). The germline V gene encodes CDR1 SEHNR and CDR2 FQNEAQ (reference sequence). The CDR3 sequence is 14 residues long. V lost 6 bases, J lost 4 bases, and 13 bases lay in between. CDR3 sequence: CASRLAPEYNEQFF. The CDR3, as DNA: TGTGCCAGCAGGCTAGCGCCGGAGTACAATGAGCAGTTCTTC. Looking up the rest from reference TRBV7-9 and TRBJ2-1 gives the full variable domain: DTGVSQNPRHKITKRGQNVTFRCDPISEHNRLYWYRQTLGQGPEFLTYFQNEAQLEKSRLLSDRFSAERPKGSFSTLEIQRTEQGDSAMYLCASRLAPEYNEQFFGPGTRLTVL.